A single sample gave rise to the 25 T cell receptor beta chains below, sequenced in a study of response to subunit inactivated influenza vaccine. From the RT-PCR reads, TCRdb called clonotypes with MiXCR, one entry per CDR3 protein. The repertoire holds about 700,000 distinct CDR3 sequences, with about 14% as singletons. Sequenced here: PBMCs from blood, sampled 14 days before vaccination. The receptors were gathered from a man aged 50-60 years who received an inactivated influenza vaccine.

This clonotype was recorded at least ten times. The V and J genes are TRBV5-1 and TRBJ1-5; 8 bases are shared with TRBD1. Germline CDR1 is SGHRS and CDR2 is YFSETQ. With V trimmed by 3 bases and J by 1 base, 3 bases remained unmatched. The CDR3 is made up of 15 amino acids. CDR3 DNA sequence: TGCGCCAGCAGCTCGACAGGGGAAAGCAATCAGCCCCAGCATTTT. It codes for CASSSTGESNQPQHF.

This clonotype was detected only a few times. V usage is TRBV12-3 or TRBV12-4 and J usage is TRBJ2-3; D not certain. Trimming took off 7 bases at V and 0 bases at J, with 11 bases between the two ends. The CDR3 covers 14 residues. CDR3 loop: CASTWDPSTDTQYF. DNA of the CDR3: TGTGCCAGCACCTGGGATCCTAGCACAGATACGCAGTATTTT.

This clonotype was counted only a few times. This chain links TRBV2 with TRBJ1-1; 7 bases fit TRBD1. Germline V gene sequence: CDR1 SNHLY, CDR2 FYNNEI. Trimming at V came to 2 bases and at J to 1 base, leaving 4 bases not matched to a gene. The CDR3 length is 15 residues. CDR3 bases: TGTGCCAGCAGTGAATCCAGGGGGAGGAACACTGAAGCTTTCTTT. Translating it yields CASSESRGRNTEAFF.

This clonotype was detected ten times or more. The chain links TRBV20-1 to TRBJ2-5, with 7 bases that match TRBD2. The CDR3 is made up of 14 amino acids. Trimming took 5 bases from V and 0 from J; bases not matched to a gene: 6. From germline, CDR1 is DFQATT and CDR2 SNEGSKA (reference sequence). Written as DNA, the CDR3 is TGCAGTGCTGATCCGGGACTAAACCAAGAGACCCAGTACTTC. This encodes CSADPGLNQETQYF.

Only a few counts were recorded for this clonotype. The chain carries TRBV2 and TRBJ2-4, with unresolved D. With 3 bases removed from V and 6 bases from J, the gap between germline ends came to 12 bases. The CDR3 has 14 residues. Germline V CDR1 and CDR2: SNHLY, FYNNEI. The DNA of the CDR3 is TGTGCCAGCAGTGAGGTCGTACCCCCAAACATTCAGTACTTC. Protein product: CASSEVVPPNIQYF.

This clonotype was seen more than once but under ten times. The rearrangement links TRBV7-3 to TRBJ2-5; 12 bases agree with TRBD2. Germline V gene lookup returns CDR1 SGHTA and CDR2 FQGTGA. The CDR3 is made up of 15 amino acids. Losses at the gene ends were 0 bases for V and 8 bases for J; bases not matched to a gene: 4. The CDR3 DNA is TGTGCCAGCAGCTTAACGGCTAGCGGGAGGGCAACCCAGTACTTC. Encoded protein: CASSLTASGRATQYF.

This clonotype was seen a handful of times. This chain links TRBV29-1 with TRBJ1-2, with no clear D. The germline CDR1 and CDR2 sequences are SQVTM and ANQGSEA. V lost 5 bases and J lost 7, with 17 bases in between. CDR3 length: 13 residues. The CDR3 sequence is CSVIHVGWSGYTF. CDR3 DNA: TGCAGCGTTATCCACGTGGGATGGAGTGGCTACACCTTC.

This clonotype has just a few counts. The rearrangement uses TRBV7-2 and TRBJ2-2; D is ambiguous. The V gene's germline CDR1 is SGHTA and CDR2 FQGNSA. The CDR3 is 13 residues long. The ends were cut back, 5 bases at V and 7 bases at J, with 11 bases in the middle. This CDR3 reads CASSVTTHGELFF. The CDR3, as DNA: TGTGCCAGCAGCGTTACGACCCACGGGGAGCTGTTTTTT. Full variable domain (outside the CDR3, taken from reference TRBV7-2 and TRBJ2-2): GAGVSQSPSNKVTEKGKDVELRCDPISGHTALYWYRQSLGQGLEFLIYFQGNSAPDKSGLPSDRFSAERTGGSVSTLTIQRTQQEDSAVYLCASSVTTHGELFFGEGSRLTVL.

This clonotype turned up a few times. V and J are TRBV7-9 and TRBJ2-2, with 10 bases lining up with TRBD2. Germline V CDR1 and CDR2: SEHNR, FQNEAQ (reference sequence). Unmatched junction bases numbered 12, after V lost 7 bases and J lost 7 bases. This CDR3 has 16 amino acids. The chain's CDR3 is CASTSLAGVRDGELFF. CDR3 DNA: TGTGCCAGCACCTCCCTAGCGGGAGTAAGAGACGGGGAGCTGTTTTTT.

DNA for the CDR3: TGCAGCGTTGCGACAGCTGCCATAGATACGCAGTATTTT. Its translation is CSVATAAIDTQYF. V is TRBV29-1 and J is TRBJ2-3; possible D gene TRBD1, 5 bases. The V end was cut by 4 bases, the J end by 5 bases, with 13 bases between. In germline, CDR1 is SQVTM, CDR2 ANQGSEA. CDR3 length equals 13 residues.

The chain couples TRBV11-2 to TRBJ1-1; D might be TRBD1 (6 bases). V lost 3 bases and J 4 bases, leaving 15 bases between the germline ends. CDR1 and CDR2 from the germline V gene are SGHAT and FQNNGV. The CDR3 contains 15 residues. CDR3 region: CASSFKQGEATEAFF. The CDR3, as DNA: TGTGCCAGCAGCTTCAAACAGGGAGAGGCCACTGAAGCTTTCTTT. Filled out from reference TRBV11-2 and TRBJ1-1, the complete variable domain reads EAGVAQSPRYKIIEKRQSVAFWCNPISGHATLYWYQQILGQGPKLLIQFQNNGVVDDSQLPKDRFSAERLKGVDSTLKIQPAKLEDSAVYLCASSFKQGEATEAFFGQGTRLTVV.

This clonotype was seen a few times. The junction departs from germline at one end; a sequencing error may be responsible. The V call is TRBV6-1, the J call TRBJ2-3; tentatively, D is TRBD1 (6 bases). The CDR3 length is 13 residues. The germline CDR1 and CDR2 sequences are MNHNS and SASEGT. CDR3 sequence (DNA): TGTGCCAGCAGTGCGACCCGGACAGCTCGAAGCCTATTT. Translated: CASSATRTARSLF.

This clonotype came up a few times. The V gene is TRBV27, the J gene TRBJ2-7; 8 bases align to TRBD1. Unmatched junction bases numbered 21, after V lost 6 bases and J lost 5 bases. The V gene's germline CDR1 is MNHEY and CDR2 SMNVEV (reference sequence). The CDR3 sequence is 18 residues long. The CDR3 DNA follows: TGTGCCAGCAGCTCGAAAGGACAGGGCTACCAAATCGGGGACGAGCAGTACTTC. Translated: CASSSKGQGYQIGDEQYF.

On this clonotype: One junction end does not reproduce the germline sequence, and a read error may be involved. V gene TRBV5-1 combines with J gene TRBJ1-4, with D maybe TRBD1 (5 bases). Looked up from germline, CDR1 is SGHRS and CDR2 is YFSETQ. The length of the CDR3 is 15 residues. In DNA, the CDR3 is TGCGCCAGCAGCCCGACGGGGGGTAGGCATGATAAACTGTTTTTT. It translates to CASSPTGGRHDKLFF.

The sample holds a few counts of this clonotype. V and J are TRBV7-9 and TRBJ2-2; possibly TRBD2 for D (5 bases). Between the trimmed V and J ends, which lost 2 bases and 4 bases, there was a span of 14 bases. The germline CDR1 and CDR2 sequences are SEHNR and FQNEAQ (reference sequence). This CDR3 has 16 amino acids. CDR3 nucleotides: TGTGCCAGCAGCTTAAGTAGAGGGAGAGGCACCGGGGAGCTGTTTTTT. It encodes CASSLSRGRGTGELFF.

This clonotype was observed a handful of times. In DNA form, the CDR3 reads TGTGCCACCAGCAGAGAAGGGACTAGCGTCTACAATGAGCAGTTCTTC. Encoded protein: CATSREGTSVYNEQFF. The V gene is TRBV15, the J gene TRBJ2-1, with TRBD2 identical over 10 bases. The CDR3 runs 16 residues. Germline V gene sequence: CDR1 LNHNV, CDR2 YYDKDF (reference sequence). The V gene end was trimmed by 0 bases and the J gene end by 3 bases; junction bases not matched to a gene: 2.

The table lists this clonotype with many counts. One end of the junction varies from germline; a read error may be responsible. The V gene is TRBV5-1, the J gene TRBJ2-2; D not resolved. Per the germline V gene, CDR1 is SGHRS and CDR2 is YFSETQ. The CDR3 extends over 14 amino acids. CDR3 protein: CASSLQGNTGELFF. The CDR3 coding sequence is TGTGCCAGCAGTTTACAAGGGAACACCGGGGAGCTGTTTTTT. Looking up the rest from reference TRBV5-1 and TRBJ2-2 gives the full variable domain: KAGVTQTPRYLIKTRGQQVTLSCSPISGHRSVSWYQQTPGQGLQFLFEYFSETQRNKGNFPGRFSGRQFSNSRSEMNVSTLELGDSALYLCASSLQGNTGELFFGEGSRLTVL.

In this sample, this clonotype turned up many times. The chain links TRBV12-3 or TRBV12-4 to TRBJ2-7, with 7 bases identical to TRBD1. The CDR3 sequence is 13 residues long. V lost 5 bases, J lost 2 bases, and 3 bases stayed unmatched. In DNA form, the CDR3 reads TGTGCCAGCAGTATAGGACAGGCCTACGAGCAGTACTTC. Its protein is CASSIGQAYEQYF.

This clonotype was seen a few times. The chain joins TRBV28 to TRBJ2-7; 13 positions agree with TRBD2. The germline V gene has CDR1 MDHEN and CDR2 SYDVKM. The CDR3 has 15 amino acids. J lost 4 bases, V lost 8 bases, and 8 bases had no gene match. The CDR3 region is CASHGLAGVLYEQYF. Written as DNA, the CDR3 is TGTGCCAGCCACGGACTAGCGGGAGTATTGTACGAGCAGTACTTC. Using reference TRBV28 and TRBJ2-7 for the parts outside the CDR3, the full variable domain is DVKVTQSSRYLVKRTGEKVFLECVQDMDHENMFWYRQDPGLGLRLIYFSYDVKMKEKGDIPEGYSVSREKKERFSLILESASTNQTSMYLCASHGLAGVLYEQYFGPGTRLTVT.

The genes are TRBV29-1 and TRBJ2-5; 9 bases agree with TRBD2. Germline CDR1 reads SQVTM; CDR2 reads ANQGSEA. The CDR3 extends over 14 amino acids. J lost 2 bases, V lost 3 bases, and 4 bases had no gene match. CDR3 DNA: TGCAGCGTTGATCCTAGCGGGAAGCAAGAGACCCAGTACTTC. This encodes CSVDPSGKQETQYF. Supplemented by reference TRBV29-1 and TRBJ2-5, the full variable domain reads SAVISQKPSRDICQRGTSLTIQCQVDSQVTMMFWYRQQPGQSLTLIATANQGSEATYESGFVIDKFPISRPNLTFSTLTVSNMSPEDSSIYLCSVDPSGKQETQYFGPGTRLLVL.

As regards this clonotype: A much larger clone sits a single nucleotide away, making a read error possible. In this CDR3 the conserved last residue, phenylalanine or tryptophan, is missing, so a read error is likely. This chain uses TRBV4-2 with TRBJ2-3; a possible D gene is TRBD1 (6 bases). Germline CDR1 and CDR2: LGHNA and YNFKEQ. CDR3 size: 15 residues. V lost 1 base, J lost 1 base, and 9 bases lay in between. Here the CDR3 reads CASSQAGDRTDTQYL. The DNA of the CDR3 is TGTGCCAGCAGCCAAGCAGGGGACCGCACAGATACGCAGTATCTT.

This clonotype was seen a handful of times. The CDR3 DNA sequence: TGCAGTGCTAGTAGTAGTCTGACAGGGGGTTACGAGCAGTACTTC. Protein sequence: CSASSSLTGGYEQYF. The chain combines TRBV20-1 with TRBJ2-7; 9 nucleotides match TRBD1. Germline-derived CDR1 and CDR2 are DFQATT and SNEGSKA (reference sequence). The V and J ends lost 3 bases and 4 bases, in that order; junction bases with no gene match: 10. The CDR3 runs to 15 residues.

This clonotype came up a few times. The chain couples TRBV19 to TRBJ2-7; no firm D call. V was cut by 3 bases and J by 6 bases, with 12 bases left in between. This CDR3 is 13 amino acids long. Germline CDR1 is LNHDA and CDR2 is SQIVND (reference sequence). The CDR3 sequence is CASSIDGPSEQYF. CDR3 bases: TGTGCCAGTAGTATCGATGGGCCGTCCGAGCAGTACTTC.

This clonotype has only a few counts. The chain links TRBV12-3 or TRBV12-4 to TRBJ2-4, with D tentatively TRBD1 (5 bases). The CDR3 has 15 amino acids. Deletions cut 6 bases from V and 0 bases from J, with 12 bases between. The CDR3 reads CASSPDTLAKNIQYF. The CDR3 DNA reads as TGTGCCAGCAGCCCGGACACACTAGCCAAAAACATTCAGTACTTC.

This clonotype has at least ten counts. CDR3 sequence: CASSVAAGVYEQYF. In DNA, the CDR3 is TGTGCCAGCAGCGTAGCAGCGGGAGTCTACGAGCAGTACTTC. The rearrangement uses TRBV9 and TRBJ2-7, with 8 bases lining up with TRBD2. Germline V gene lookup returns CDR1 SGDLS and CDR2 YYNGEE. This CDR3 has 14 residues. V lost 0 bases to trimming and J lost 3 bases; unmatched junction nucleotides: 2.